These 32 T cell receptor beta chains share one sample of origin, sequenced in a study of graft-versus-host responses after intestinal transplantation. Their antigen targets remain unknown. Using immunoSEQ multiplex PCR, the repertoire was profiled, and TCRdb retains in-frame clones only, with some absent. The sample lists around 89,000 clones, under 95% occurring once. This specimen was unstimulated CD8+ T cells sorted from spleen or lymph node cells, taken before transplant. These receptors were collected from a human donor who was the organ donor for an intestinal transplant.

V gene TRBV9 combines with J gene TRBJ1-6; perhaps TRBD1 as D (5 bases). Germline-derived CDR1 and CDR2 are SGDLS and YYNGEE. This CDR3 is 15 amino acids long. The V end was cut by 1 base, the J end by 8 bases, with 13 bases between. The CDR3, as DNA: TGTGCCAGCAGCGTAACCGGGGACTGGGATTCACCCCTCCACTTT. Its protein product is CASSVTGDWDSPLHF.

In nucleotides, the CDR3 is TGTGCCAGCAGCAGAGGGGGTTTTGGCAATCAGCCCCAGCATTTT. Protein: CASSRGGFGNQPQHF. The chain links TRBV7-9 to TRBJ1-5, with D possibly TRBD1 on 6 matching bases. The length of the CDR3 is 15 residues. From germline, CDR1 is SEHNR and CDR2 FQNEAQ (reference sequence). With 5 bases removed from V and 2 bases from J, the gap between germline ends came to 13 bases. Variable domain in full (rest from reference TRBV7-9 and TRBJ1-5): DTGVSQNPRHKITKRGQNVTFRCDPISEHNRLYWYRQTLGQGPEFLTYFQNEAQLEKSRLLSDRFSAERPKGSFSTLEIQRTEQGDSAMYLCASSRGGFGNQPQHFGDGTRLSIL.

This clone came up once. As DNA, the CDR3 is TGCAGCGTCGATCACAGGGCCCGGGATGGCTACACCTTC. This sequence encodes CSVDHRARDGYTF. The chain carries TRBV29-1 and TRBJ1-2; a possible D gene is TRBD1 (6 bases). Trimming took 6 bases from V and 6 from J, leaving 17 bases between them. The CDR3 runs 13 residues. Germline-derived CDR1 and CDR2 are SQVTM and ANQGSEA. The whole variable domain, filled in from reference TRBV29-1 and TRBJ1-2, reads SAVISQKPSRDICQRGTSLTIQCQVDSQVTMMFWYRQQPGQSLTLIATANQGSEATYESGFVIDKFPISRPNLTFSTLTVSNMSPEDSSIYLCSVDHRARDGYTFGSGTRLTVV.

This sequence joins TRBV18 and TRBJ2-2; TRBD1 is a possible D gene (6 bases). Germline V lookup: CDR1 KGHSH, CDR2 LQKENI. The V end was cut by 1 base, the J end by 6 bases, with 18 bases between. The CDR3 has 17 amino acids. CDR3: CASSPRSVRGLAGELFF. Written as DNA, the CDR3 is TGTGCCAGCTCACCACGCTCAGTCAGGGGTTTGGCCGGGGAGCTGTTTTTT.

The gene calls are TRBV5-1 and TRBJ1-1, with 8 bases fitting TRBD1. CDR3 size: 15 residues. The germline gives CDR1 SGHRS, CDR2 YFSETQ. The V gene end was trimmed by 5 bases and the J gene end by 4 bases; junction bases not matched to a gene: 10. The chain's CDR3 is CASRGTGSPGTEAFF. CDR3 in DNA: TGCGCCAGCAGGGGGACAGGATCCCCAGGCACTGAAGCTTTCTTT.

The genes are TRBV9 and TRBJ2-7; D remains unclear. V dropped 7 bases and J dropped 4 bases, with 9 bases sitting between them. This CDR3 has 11 residues. CDR1 SGDLS and CDR2 YYNGEE come from the germline V gene. The CDR3 DNA is TGTGCCAGCGGTGGGCATTACGAGCAGTACTTC. It encodes CASGGHYEQYF.

The chain combines TRBV7-9 with TRBJ2-1, with D perhaps matching TRBD2 (5 bases). Per the germline V gene, CDR1 is SEHNR and CDR2 is FQNEAQ (reference sequence). The V gene lost 3 bases and the J gene lost 2 bases, with 14 bases spanning the gap. This CDR3 is built from 16 residues. CDR3 sequence (DNA): TGTGCCAGCAGCTTGGAGGCAGGTCGAACCTACAATGAGCAGTTCTTC. Its protein product is CASSLEAGRTYNEQFF.

The chain couples TRBV11-2 to TRBJ2-7, with 9 bases aligning to TRBD2. Germline loops: CDR1 SGHAT, CDR2 FQNNGV. The CDR3 sequence is 19 residues long. V dropped 2 bases and J dropped 0; count of bases not matched to a gene: 14. The CDR3, as DNA: TGTGCCAGCAGCTTAACCCTGGGGCTAGCGGGGAGGTCCTCCTACGAGCAGTACTTC. Its protein is CASSLTLGLAGRSSYEQYF.

The chain carries TRBV18 and TRBJ1-1; no reliable D call. The CDR3 runs 14 residues. Germline values: CDR1 KGHSH, CDR2 LQKENI. Between the trimmed V and J ends, which lost 2 bases and 1 base, there was a span of 8 bases. This CDR3 reads CASSPDGGNTEAFF. In DNA form, the CDR3 reads TGTGCCAGCTCACCAGACGGAGGGAACACTGAAGCTTTCTTT.

A single count supports this clone. The chain has TRBV9 and TRBJ2-3; D possibly corresponds to TRBD1 (5 bases). The V end was cut by 0 bases, the J end by 1 base, with 9 bases between. There are 15 residues in the CDR3. Germline CDR1 and CDR2: SGDLS and YYNGEE. The CDR3 DNA follows: TGTGCCAGCAGCGTAGCAGGGTCCGGCACAGATACGCAGTATTTT. The encoded protein is CASSVAGSGTDTQYF.

The chain's CDR3 is CASSVGGTAYNSPLHF. CDR3 in DNA: TGTGCCAGCAGCGTCGGCGGGACAGCCTATAATTCACCCCTCCACTTT. The chain employs TRBV9 and TRBJ1-6; 7 positions agree with TRBD1. Trimming took 2 bases from V and 2 from J; bases not matched to a gene: 4. The CDR3 spans 16 residues. Germline assignment: CDR1 SGDLS and CDR2 YYNGEE.

The chain joins TRBV4-1 to TRBJ2-7; the D is unclear. Trimming took off 0 bases at V and 2 bases at J, with 11 bases between the two ends. The CDR3 consists of 15 residues. Germline V gene data show CDR1 as MGHRA and CDR2 as YSYEKL. CDR3 in amino acids: CASSQDRQEPYEQYF. The CDR3 nucleotides are TGCGCCAGCAGCCAAGATAGGCAGGAACCCTACGAGCAGTACTTC.

This chain connects TRBV19 to TRBJ1-2, with TRBD1 matching 9 bases. CDR1 is LNHDA, CDR2 SQIVND, per germline (reference sequence). V lost 6 bases, J lost 8 bases, and 4 bases stayed unmatched. CDR3 size: 12 residues. The CDR3 region has the DNA TGTGCCAGTAGACAGGGGGCGCGAGGCTACACCTTC. It specifies CASRQGARGYTF.

V gene TRBV5-4 combines with J gene TRBJ2-2, with 7 bases lining up with TRBD1. In germline, CDR1 is SGHNT, CDR2 YYREEE (reference sequence). The trim removed 6 bases at V and 3 bases at J, leaving 8 bases unmatched. This CDR3 has 15 amino acids. CDR3 region: CASTPGDSYTGELFF. CDR3 nucleotides: TGTGCCAGCACCCCAGGGGACAGCTACACCGGGGAGCTGTTTTTT.

V and J are TRBV27 and TRBJ2-7; 15 bases line up with TRBD2. The CDR3 length is 19 residues. V gave up 5 bases and J gave up 4 bases; unmatched junction bases: 15. Germline CDR1 reads MNHEY; CDR2 reads SMNVEV (reference sequence). The CDR3 protein is CASSTNGLAGGPRFYEQYF. The CDR3 DNA is TGTGCCAGCAGTACTAACGGACTAGCGGGGGGGCCGAGGTTTTACGAGCAGTACTTC.

This chain uses TRBV23-1 with TRBJ2-7, with D perhaps matching TRBD1 (6 bases). TRBV23-1 is an ORF; its function is uncertain. V lost 8 bases, J lost 8 bases, and 13 bases lay in between. The CDR3 loop spans 11 amino acids. CDR3 coding DNA: TGCGCCAGCGACGCAGGGGTTAAGCAGTACTTC. This gives the protein CASDAGVKQYF.

This chain connects TRBV6-5 to TRBJ2-5; a weak D match, TRBD2 (6 bases). The last part of the DNA fits TRBJ2-7 better; the J call may be wrong. This CDR3 is 14 amino acids long. CDR1 is MNHEY, CDR2 SVGAGI, per germline. CDR3 amino acids: CASSYSGGLHEQYF. CDR3 nucleotides: TGTGCCAGCAGTTACTCAGGAGGGTTACACGAGCAGTACTTC.

The chain recombines TRBV9 with TRBJ2-3; D gene unclear. V was clipped by 4 bases and J by 0 bases, with 12 bases between them. This CDR3 has 15 amino acids. CDR1 is SGDLS, CDR2 YYNGEE, per germline. DNA for the CDR3: TGTGCCAGCAGCAACGGCCAGGCTAGCACAGATACGCAGTATTTT. Residues: CASSNGQASTDTQYF.

The chain joins TRBV29-1 to TRBJ2-7; the D is unclear. Trimming removed 0 bases from V and 6 bases from J, with 15 bases in between. Germline CDR1 and CDR2: SQVTM and ANQGSEA. The CDR3 runs 14 residues. CDR3: CSVEDLTRRSEQYF. CDR3 coding DNA: TGCAGCGTTGAAGATTTAACGAGGCGAAGCGAGCAGTACTTC.

The gene calls are TRBV6-5 and TRBJ1-5; D gene uncertain. V lost 2 bases to trimming and J lost 5 bases, with 10 bases between them. Germline loops: CDR1 MNHEY, CDR2 SVGAGI. This CDR3 has 14 amino acids. The CDR3 protein is CASSYRSPYQPQHF. As DNA, the CDR3 is TGTGCCAGCAGTTACCGTTCCCCTTATCAGCCCCAGCATTTT.

V usage is TRBV9 and J usage is TRBJ2-7, with 8 bases that match TRBD2. CDR3 length equals 15 residues. The junction had 4 bases not matched to a gene; V was cut back by 0 bases and J by 2 bases. Germline V gene data show CDR1 as SGDLS and CDR2 as YYNGEE. The DNA of the CDR3 is TGTGCCAGCAGCGTAGAAGCGGGGGCCGCCTACGAGCAGTACTTC. It specifies CASSVEAGAAYEQYF. Together with reference TRBV9 and TRBJ2-7, the CDR3 gives the full variable domain: DSGVTQTPKHLITATGQRVTLRCSPRSGDLSVYWYQQSLDQGLQFLIQYYNGEERAKGNILERFSAQQFPDLHSELNLSSLELGDSALYFCASSVEAGAAYEQYFGPGTRLTVT.

The chain is built from TRBV21-1 and TRBJ2-1; the table calls TRBD2, which could not be checked here. TRBV21-1 is a pseudogene locus. This CDR3 has 14 residues. The CDR3, as DNA: TGTGCCAGCAGCAAAGGCCCTACCTACAATGAGCAGTTCTTC. Amino acid sequence: CASSKGPTYNEQFF.

The genes are TRBV4-2 and TRBJ2-7; 9 bases line up with TRBD1. Germline CDR1 and CDR2: LGHNA and YNFKEQ. The CDR3 spans 15 residues. V gave up 1 base and J gave up 5 bases; unmatched junction bases: 6. The chain's CDR3 is CASSQVGDRVNEQYF. Here the CDR3 DNA reads TGTGCCAGCAGCCAAGTTGGGGACAGGGTAAACGAGCAGTACTTC.

This chain uses TRBV9 with TRBJ1-1; maybe TRBD1 (6 bases). The V gene lost 4 bases and the J gene lost 4 bases, with 14 bases spanning the gap. Germline loops: CDR1 SGDLS, CDR2 YYNGEE. The length of the CDR3 is 14 residues. The CDR3 loop is CASSPTGWSTEAFF. CDR3 nucleotides: TGTGCCAGCAGCCCCACAGGGTGGAGCACTGAAGCTTTCTTT.

V is TRBV9 and J is TRBJ2-1; D possibly corresponds to TRBD1 (7 bases). CDR1 and CDR2 (germline): SGDLS, YYNGEE. Deletions cut 3 bases from V and 7 bases from J, with 17 bases between. CDR3 length: 15 amino acids. The CDR3 region has the DNA TGTGCCAGCAGCGACCCGATGGCAGGGGGGAATGAGCAGTTCTTC. This sequence encodes CASSDPMAGGNEQFF.

This clone showed up just once. The chain has TRBV11-2 and TRBJ2-7; 9 bases are shared with TRBD1. The CDR3 has 15 amino acids. Germline lookup yields CDR1 SGHAT and CDR2 FQNNGV. V trimming: 2 bases; J trimming: 4 bases; junction bases outside the gene matches: 6. CDR3 loop: CASSLRGQGPYEQYF. CDR3 DNA sequence: TGTGCCAGCAGCTTAAGGGGACAGGGTCCTTACGAGCAGTACTTC.

The genes are TRBV29-1 and TRBJ2-1; 13 bases align to TRBD2. Germline V gene data show CDR1 as SQVTM and CDR2 as ANQGSEA. The CDR3 is 17 residues long. Losses at the gene ends were 7 bases for V and 0 bases for J; bases not matched to a gene: 9. Here the CDR3 DNA reads TGCAGCGGTATGACTAGCGGGGGGAAGAGCTCCTACAATGAGCAGTTCTTC. Protein sequence: CSGMTSGGKSSYNEQFF.

This rearrangement joins TRBV9 to TRBJ2-1, with a possible D match to TRBD2 (7 bases). This CDR3 comprises 15 residues. V was clipped by 2 bases and J by 8 bases, with 17 bases between them. Germline V gene data show CDR1 as SGDLS and CDR2 as YYNGEE. For the CDR3, the DNA is TGTGCCAGCAGCGTTGCGGGGGCGGACGGAGATGAGCAGTTCTTC. This translates into CASSVAGADGDEQFF.

The rearrangement uses TRBV2 and TRBJ1-6; D not resolved. The germline V and J ends were trimmed by 4 bases and 0 bases, with 10 bases remaining between them. Germline assignment: CDR1 SNHLY and CDR2 FYNNEI. The CDR3 extends over 16 amino acids. The chain's CDR3 is CASSAGGSSYNSPLHF. Written as DNA, the CDR3 is TGTGCCAGCAGTGCAGGAGGGAGCTCCTATAATTCACCCCTCCACTTT.

V gene TRBV9 combines with J gene TRBJ2-1; 7 positions match TRBD2. Trimming at V came to 3 bases and at J to 6 bases, leaving 9 bases not matched to a gene. This CDR3 has 15 amino acids. Germline CDR1 and CDR2: SGDLS and YYNGEE. CDR3 amino acids: CASSEVGGKSNEQFF. The CDR3 DNA reads TGTGCCAGCAGCGAAGTCGGGGGGAAGAGCAATGAGCAGTTCTTC.

This chain links TRBV9 with TRBJ2-3; TRBD1 is a possible D gene (5 bases). Germline V CDR1 and CDR2: SGDLS, YYNGEE. The CDR3 totals 14 residues. V dropped 6 bases and J dropped 6 bases, with 17 bases sitting between them. The CDR3 DNA follows: TGTGCCAGCAACTTGGGGCTAGTGGGGGATACGCAGTATTTT. Its protein is CASNLGLVGDTQYF.

The chain carries TRBV2 and TRBJ2-6; maybe TRBD2 (5 bases). This CDR3 is built from 19 residues. Germline V gene lookup returns CDR1 SNHLY and CDR2 FYNNEI. Trimming took 0 bases from V and 3 from J, leaving 18 bases between them. The CDR3 sequence: CASSEALRSARDGANVLTF. The CDR3 DNA reads TGTGCCAGCAGTGAAGCGCTTCGGTCAGCGAGGGATGGGGCCAACGTCCTGACTTTC.